Below are 6 T cell receptor beta chains sequenced from a single sample in a study of cytomegalovirus exposure and HLA in healthy donors. Measured with immunoSEQ multiplex PCR; TCRdb has only the in-frame clones, and not every one. The sample consists of around 130,000 clones, around 92% of them appearing once. Material for sequencing was PBMCs. Receptor source: a young man in good health and CMV-seronegative.

The count of this clone is one. The chain joins TRBV7-6 to TRBJ2-5; TRBD1 matches 8 bases. The CDR3 sequence is 13 residues long. V lost 4 bases, J lost 4 bases, and 2 bases stayed unmatched. Germline lookup yields CDR1 SGHVS and CDR2 FNYEAQ. Written as DNA, the CDR3 is TGTGCCAGCAGCTCAGACAGGGGAGAGACCCAGTACTTC. It specifies CASSSDRGETQYF. The full variable domain, with the rest looked up from reference TRBV7-6 and TRBJ2-5, is GAGVSQSPRYKVTKRGQDVALRCDPISGHVSLYWYRQALGQGPEFLTYFNYEAQQDKSGLPNDRFSAERPEGSISTLTIQRTEQRDSAMYRCASSSDRGETQYFGPGTRLLVL.

The rearrangement links TRBV29-1 to TRBJ1-2; D is possibly TRBD1 (5 bases). Germline V CDR1 and CDR2: SQVTM, ANQGSEA. CDR3 length: 13 amino acids. V lost 4 bases to trimming and J lost 7 bases, with 16 bases between them. The DNA for the CDR3 is TGCAGCGTTGTCCCTCCAGGGTACCCTGGCTACACCTTC. It specifies CSVVPPGYPGYTF.

The chain recombines TRBV7-9 with TRBJ2-2; D perhaps matches TRBD2 (5 bases). Germline loops: CDR1 SEHNR, CDR2 FQNEAQ (reference sequence). The V and J ends lost 3 bases and 6 bases respectively, with 11 bases between them. CDR3 length: 14 residues. Here the CDR3 reads CASSLGVLAGELFF. The CDR3 coding sequence is TGTGCCAGCAGCTTGGGAGTTCTGGCCGGGGAGCTGTTTTTT.

The gene calls are TRBV5-6 and TRBJ1-4; a possible D gene is TRBD1 (5 bases). V was trimmed by 0 bases and J by 6 bases, leaving 12 bases between them. The CDR3 sequence is 15 residues long. Germline V gene sequence: CDR1 SGHDT, CDR2 YYEEEE. This CDR3 is CASSLASGSHEKLFF. The CDR3 DNA reads as TGTGCCAGCAGCTTGGCATCAGGGTCTCATGAAAAACTGTTTTTT.

Only one count was recorded for this clone. The gene calls are TRBV2 and TRBJ2-5; 11 bases fit TRBD2. Per the germline V gene, CDR1 is SNHLY and CDR2 is FYNNEI. CDR3 length equals 15 residues. V lost 4 bases to trimming and J lost 4 bases; unmatched junction nucleotides: 5. CDR3 sequence (DNA): TGTGCCAGCAGTGCACTAGCGGGGGCGGGAGAGACCCAGTACTTC. The encoded protein is CASSALAGAGETQYF.

The rearrangement joins TRBV5-4 to TRBJ2-7; no clear D gene. The CDR3 extends over 12 amino acids. Trimming shortened V by 2 bases and J by 1 base, and 4 bases separated the two germline ends. Germline V lookup: CDR1 SGHNT, CDR2 YYREEE (reference sequence). The CDR3 region is CASSLQSYEQYF. The CDR3 coding sequence is TGTGCCAGCAGCTTACAGTCCTACGAGCAGTACTTC.